This TCR beta chain came from a study of CD8+CD57+ T cells in acquired aplastic anemia. This clonotype was seen many times. The CDR3 is 13 residues long. Deletions cut 6 bases from V and 1 base from J, with 7 bases between. CDR1 is MNHNS and CDR2 is SASEGT in the germline V gene. Genomic DNA templated the TCR beta VDJ and CDR3 profiling. TCRdb re-called the reads with MiXCR, one entry per CDR3 protein. Of over 150,000 distinct CDR3 sequences listed, around 50% are singletons. Patients sequenced had flow cytometry evidence of CD8+CD57+ cell expansion. The sequence was collected from a human donor with aplastic anemia. The sample was sorted CD4+, CD8+, or CD8+CD57+ T cells (not recorded which) from PBMCs. The chain recombines TRBV6-1 with TRBJ1-5; D gene uncertain. This CDR3 is CASRQGSNQPQHF. The CDR3 DNA reads as TGTGCCAGCAGACAAGGAAGCAATCAGCCCCAGCATTTT.